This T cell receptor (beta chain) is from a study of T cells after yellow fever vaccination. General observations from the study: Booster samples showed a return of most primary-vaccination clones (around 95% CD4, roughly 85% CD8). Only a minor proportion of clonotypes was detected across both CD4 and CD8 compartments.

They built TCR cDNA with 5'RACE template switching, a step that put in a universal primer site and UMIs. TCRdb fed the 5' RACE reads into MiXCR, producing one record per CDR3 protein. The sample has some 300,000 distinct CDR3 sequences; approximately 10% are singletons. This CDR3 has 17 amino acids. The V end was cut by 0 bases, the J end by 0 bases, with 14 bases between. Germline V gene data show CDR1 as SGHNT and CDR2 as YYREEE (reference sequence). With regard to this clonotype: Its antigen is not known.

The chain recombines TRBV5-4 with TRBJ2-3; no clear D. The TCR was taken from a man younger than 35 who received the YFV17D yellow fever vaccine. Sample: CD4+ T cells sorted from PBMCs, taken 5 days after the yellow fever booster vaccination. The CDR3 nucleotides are TGTGCCAGCAGCTTGGGGTCCGCGATCGCTAGCACAGATACGCAGTATTTT. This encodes CASSLGSAIASTDTQYF.